Shown below are 21 T cell receptor beta chains from a single sample sequenced in a study of Graves' ophthalmopathy and Graves' hyperthyroidism. RNA transcripts yielded amplified TCR beta CDR3 regions. In the first round, RT-PCR was carried out with HTBI primers, and a multiplex PCR formed the second round. A single record per CDR3 protein comes from TCRdb applying MiXCR to the multiplex PCR reads. In the table there are approximately 640,000 distinct CDR3 sequences, 35% to 50% of which are singletons. Sequences were obtained from peripheral blood. These receptors were collected from an adult man with Graves' ophthalmopathy.

At least ten counts were recorded for this clonotype. This sequence joins TRBV4-2 and TRBJ1-2; TRBD1 might be the D (6 bases). Trimming removed 1 base from V and 1 base from J, with 7 bases in between. The CDR3 covers 14 residues. Germline V gene sequence: CDR1 LGHNA, CDR2 YNFKEQ. The DNA of the CDR3 is TGTGCCAGCAGCCAAGGGACAGATAACTATGGCTACACCTTC. Protein product: CASSQGTDNYGYTF.

The rearrangement joins TRBV14 to TRBJ2-1; D may be TRBD2 (6 bases). This CDR3 comprises 15 residues. In germline, CDR1 is SGHDN, CDR2 FVKESK. Trimming pared 1 base from V and 6 bases from J, leaving 13 bases between. The CDR3 here is CASSQVETRLNEQFF. CDR3 nucleotide sequence: TGTGCCAGCAGCCAAGTCGAGACTAGGCTCAATGAGCAGTTCTTC.

This chain joins TRBV25-1 and TRBJ1-2, with D possibly TRBD1 on 6 matching bases. The CDR3 covers 13 residues. Trimming removed 2 bases from V and 6 bases from J, with 10 bases in between. From germline, CDR1 is MGHDK and CDR2 SYGVNS. CDR3 amino acids: CASSEPGHDGYTF. The CDR3 DNA reads TGTGCCAGCAGTGAACCGGGACACGATGGCTACACCTTC.

This clonotype was seen a handful of times. The junction departs from germline at one end; a sequencing error may be responsible. The chain employs TRBV10-2 and TRBJ1-2; D unresolved. CDR1 and CDR2 (germline): WSHSY, SAAADI. The length of the CDR3 is 14 residues. The CDR3 coding sequence is TGTGCCAGCAGCCACTACGGCGGGCACTATGGCTACACCTTC. Translated, it gives CASSHYGGHYGYTF.

This clonotype was recorded at least ten times. This chain joins TRBV9 and TRBJ1-4; D remains ambiguous. V lost 2 bases to trimming and J lost 4 bases, with 6 bases between them. CDR1 and CDR2 from the germline V gene are SGDLS and YYNGEE. This CDR3 contains 13 residues. The CDR3 bases are TGTGCCAGCAGCGTGGGCCTTAATGAAAAACTGTTTTTT. Translated: CASSVGLNEKLFF.

V gene TRBV29-1 combines with J gene TRBJ2-5; D is undetermined. Germline V gene sequence: CDR1 SQVTM, CDR2 ANQGSEA. The CDR3 length is 11 residues. V lost 8 bases, J lost 0 bases, and 7 bases lay in between. CDR3 DNA sequence: TGCAGCTTTTTATACCAAGAGACCCAGTACTTC. Protein sequence: CSFLYQETQYF.

Worth noting for this clonotype: A single base separates this from a much larger clone, so it may be a read error. The chain joins TRBV5-1 to TRBJ1-1, with 8 nucleotides matching TRBD1. The trim removed 2 bases at V and 6 bases at J, leaving 9 bases unmatched. CDR1 and CDR2 (germline): SGHRS, YFSETQ. The CDR3 sequence is 15 residues long. The DNA of the CDR3 is TGCGCCAGCAGCTTAGCAGGGGGCTGGATGGCTGAAGCTTTCTTT. This translates into CASSLAGGWMAEAFF.

This sequence joins TRBV11-1 and TRBJ2-5; D is possibly TRBD1 or TRBD2 (6 bases each). Germline CDR1 is SGHAT and CDR2 is FQDESV (reference sequence). The CDR3 covers 15 residues. With 7 bases removed from V and 7 bases from J, the gap between germline ends came to 22 bases. CDR3 amino acids: CASTLTGAGGGTQYF. The CDR3 nucleotides are TGTGCCAGCACCCTCACTGGGGCAGGAGGGGGGACCCAGTACTTC. The full variable domain, in which reference TRBV11-1 and TRBJ2-5 provide the parts outside the CDR3, is EAEVAQSPRYKITEKSQAVAFWCDPISGHATLYWYRQILGQGPELLVQFQDESVVDDSQLPKDRFSAERLKGVDSTLKIQPAELGDSAMYLCASTLTGAGGGTQYFGPGTRLLVL.

This clonotype was counted between two and nine times. The CDR3 loop reads CASSPTWAGNTGELFF. The CDR3 DNA is TGTGCCAGCAGCCCAACCTGGGCGGGGAACACCGGGGAGCTGTTTTTT. The chain carries TRBV7-9 and TRBJ2-2, with D possibly TRBD2 on 5 matching bases. The germline CDR1 and CDR2 sequences are SEHNR and FQNEAQ (reference sequence). The CDR3 extends over 16 amino acids. V gave up 5 bases and J gave up 1 base, with 14 bases separating them.

The chain is built from TRBV12-3 or TRBV12-4 and TRBJ2-7, with 7 nucleotides matching TRBD2. The CDR3 consists of 17 residues. The ends lost 4 bases at V and 1 base at J; junction bases unmatched: 13. The CDR3 DNA follows: TGTGCCAGCAGTTCCAATTGGGTGGGGGGGAATTCCTACGAGCAGTACTTC. Protein product: CASSSNWVGGNSYEQYF.

This clonotype was counted ten times or more. V gene TRBV29-1 combines with J gene TRBJ1-2; no definite D call. Germline loops: CDR1 SQVTM, CDR2 ANQGSEA. The CDR3 loop spans 14 amino acids. Between the trimmed V and J ends, which lost 2 bases and 2 bases, there was a span of 12 bases. CDR3 DNA: TGCAGCGTTGAAAGGGCAGAACTAAACTATGGCTACACCTTC. This encodes CSVERAELNYGYTF.

This chain joins TRBV7-2 and TRBJ1-5; TRBD1 matches at 7 bases. The V segment lost 6 bases and the J segment 4 bases; nucleotides outside the gene matches: 21. Germline V CDR1 and CDR2: SGHTA, FQGNSA. The CDR3 sequence is 19 residues long. CDR3 nucleotide sequence: TGTGCCAGCAGGTTGTCCAGCAGCGCCATAGGGGGCCGGAATCAGCCCCAGCATTTT. This translates into CASRLSSSAIGGRNQPQHF.

The chain recombines TRBV25-1 with TRBJ2-7; D is unresolved. The CDR3 has 13 amino acids. Trimming left V 4 bases short and J 4 bases short, with 11 bases between. CDR1 is MGHDK, CDR2 SYGVNS, per germline. CDR3 sequence reads: CASSAIGLYEQYF. The CDR3 DNA reads TGTGCCAGCAGTGCCATAGGGTTGTACGAGCAGTACTTC.

The chain joins TRBV5-1 to TRBJ1-1; D is unclear. V was pared by 1 base and J by 1 base, with 20 bases between. The CDR3 totals 18 residues. The germline V gene has CDR1 SGHRS and CDR2 YFSETQ. CDR3 protein: CASSLTPRKILGNTEAFF. CDR3 coding DNA: TGCGCCAGCAGCTTGACCCCCCGAAAAATATTAGGGAACACTGAAGCTTTCTTT.

This chain uses TRBV20-1 with TRBJ2-5; D unclear. V was clipped by 5 bases and J by 11 bases, with 15 bases between them. The CDR3 consists of 11 residues. Germline CDR1 and CDR2: DFQATT and SNEGSKA (reference sequence). This chain's CDR3 is CSARAADTQYF. The CDR3 DNA is TGCAGTGCTCGGGCGGCAGATACGCAGTACTTC.

Concerning this clonotype: The junction departs from germline at one end; a sequencing error may be responsible. The rearrangement joins TRBV10-3 to TRBJ2-2, with a possible D match to TRBD1 (6 bases). CDR1 is ENHRY and CDR2 is SYGVKD in the germline V gene. CDR3 length: 16 residues. DNA for the CDR3: TGTGCCATCAGACCCACAGGGATGGGGAACACCGGGGAGCTGTCTTGG. It is translated as CAIRPTGMGNTGELSW.

V and J are TRBV7-8 and TRBJ1-2; perhaps TRBD1 as D (5 bases). Germline CDR1 reads SGHVS; CDR2 reads FQNEAQ. Between the trimmed V and J ends, which lost 3 bases and 3 bases, there was a span of 26 bases. There are 19 residues in the CDR3. Here the CDR3 DNA reads TGTGCCAGCAGCTTTGCGCGTAATACCGAGACAGAAGTACACTATGGCTACACCTTC. The encoded protein is CASSFARNTETEVHYGYTF.

This clonotype was detected many times. The chain couples TRBV10-3 to TRBJ2-7; D unresolved. CDR1 ENHRY and CDR2 SYGVKD come from the germline V gene. The CDR3 totals 15 residues. V was shortened by 0 bases and J by 3 bases, with 12 bases between the two germline ends. CDR3 sequence (DNA): TGTGCCATCAGTGAGTCCTGGGTAAGGGACTACGAGCAGTACTTC. It yields the protein CAISESWVRDYEQYF.

The chain is built from TRBV27 and TRBJ2-2; D not resolved. Trimming removed 4 bases from V and 5 bases from J, with 11 bases in between. The CDR3 runs 14 residues. The germline gives CDR1 MNHEY, CDR2 SMNVEV (reference sequence). CDR3 nucleotides: TGTGCCAGCAGTTGGACCGCTAGAACCGGGGAGCTGTTTTTT. This sequence encodes CASSWTARTGELFF.

Of note for this clonotype: A read error may explain this, as a much larger clone is one base away. The V gene is TRBV10-3, the J gene TRBJ2-5, with TRBD1 matching 9 bases. Germline V gene data show CDR1 as ENHRY and CDR2 as SYGVKD. The CDR3 runs to 14 residues. This CDR3 reads CASSPGTGKETQNF. DNA for the CDR3: TGTGCCAGCAGTCCTGGGACAGGGAAAGAGACCCAGAACTTC.

The chain combines TRBV2 with TRBJ1-5, with D possibly TRBD1 on 5 matching bases. Germline CDR1 SNHLY, CDR2 FYNNEI. The CDR3 is made up of 15 amino acids. V was clipped by 4 bases and J by 5 bases, with 15 bases between them. Here the CDR3 DNA reads TGTGCCAGCAGTGGGAGGTCAGGGTACTATCAGCCCCAGCATTTT. Its protein is CASSGRSGYYQPQHF.